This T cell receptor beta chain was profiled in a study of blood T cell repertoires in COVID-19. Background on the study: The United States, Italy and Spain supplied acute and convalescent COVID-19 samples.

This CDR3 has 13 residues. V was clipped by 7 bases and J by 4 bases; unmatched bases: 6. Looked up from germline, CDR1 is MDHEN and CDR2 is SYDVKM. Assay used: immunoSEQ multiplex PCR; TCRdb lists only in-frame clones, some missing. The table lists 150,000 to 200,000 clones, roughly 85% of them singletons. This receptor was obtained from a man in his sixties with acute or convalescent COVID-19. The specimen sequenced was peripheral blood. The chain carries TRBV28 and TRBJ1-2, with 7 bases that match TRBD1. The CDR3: CASNRGNSYGYTF. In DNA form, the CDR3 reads TGTGCCAGCAACAGGGGCAACAGCTATGGCTACACCTTC.